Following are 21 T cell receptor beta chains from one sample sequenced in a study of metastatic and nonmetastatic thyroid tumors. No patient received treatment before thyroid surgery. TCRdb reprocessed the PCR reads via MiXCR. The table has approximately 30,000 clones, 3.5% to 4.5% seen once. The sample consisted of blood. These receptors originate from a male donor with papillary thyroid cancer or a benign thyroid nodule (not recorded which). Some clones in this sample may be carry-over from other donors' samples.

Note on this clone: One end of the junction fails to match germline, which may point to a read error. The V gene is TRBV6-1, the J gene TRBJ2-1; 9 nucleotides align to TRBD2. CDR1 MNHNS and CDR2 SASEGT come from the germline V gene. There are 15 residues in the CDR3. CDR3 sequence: CASTELAGSSKEQFF. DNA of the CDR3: TGTGCCAGCACTGAACTAGCGGGCTCCTCCAAGGAGCAGTTCTTC.

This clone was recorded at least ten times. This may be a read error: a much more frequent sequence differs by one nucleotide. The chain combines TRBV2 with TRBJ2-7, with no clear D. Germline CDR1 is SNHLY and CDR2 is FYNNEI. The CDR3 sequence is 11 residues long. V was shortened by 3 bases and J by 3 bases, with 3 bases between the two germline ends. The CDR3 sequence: CASSEDYEQYF. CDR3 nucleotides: TGTGCCAGCAGTGAGGACTACGAGCAGTACTTC.

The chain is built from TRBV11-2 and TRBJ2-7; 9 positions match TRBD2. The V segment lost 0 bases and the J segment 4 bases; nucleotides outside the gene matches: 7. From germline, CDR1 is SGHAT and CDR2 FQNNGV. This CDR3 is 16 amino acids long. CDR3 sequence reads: CASSLDGLAGSYEQYF. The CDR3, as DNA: TGTGCCAGCAGCTTAGATGGGCTAGCGGGATCTTACGAGCAGTACTTC.

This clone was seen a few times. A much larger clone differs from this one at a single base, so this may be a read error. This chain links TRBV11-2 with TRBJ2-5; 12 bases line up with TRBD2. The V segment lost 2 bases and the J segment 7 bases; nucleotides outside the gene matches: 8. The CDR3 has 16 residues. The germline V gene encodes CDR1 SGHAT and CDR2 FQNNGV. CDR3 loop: CASSLSRLAGVGTQYF. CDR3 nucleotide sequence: TGTGCCAGCAGCTTAAGTCGACTAGCGGGAGTAGGGACCCAGTACTTC.

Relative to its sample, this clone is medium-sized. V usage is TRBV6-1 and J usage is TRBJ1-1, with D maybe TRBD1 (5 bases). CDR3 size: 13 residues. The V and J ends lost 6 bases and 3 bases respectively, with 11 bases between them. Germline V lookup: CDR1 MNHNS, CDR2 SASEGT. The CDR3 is CASRAGADTEAFF. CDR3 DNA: TGTGCCAGCAGGGCCGGGGCGGACACTGAAGCTTTCTTT.

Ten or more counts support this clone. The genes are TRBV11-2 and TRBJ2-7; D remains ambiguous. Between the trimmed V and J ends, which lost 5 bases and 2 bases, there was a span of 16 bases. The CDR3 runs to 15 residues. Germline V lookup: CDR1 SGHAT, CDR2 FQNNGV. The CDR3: CASSVGSAFAYEQYF. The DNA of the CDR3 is TGTGCCAGCAGCGTCGGGTCCGCATTTGCCTACGAGCAGTACTTC. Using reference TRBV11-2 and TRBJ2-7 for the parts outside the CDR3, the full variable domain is EAGVAQSPRYKIIEKRQSVAFWCNPISGHATLYWYQQILGQGPKLLIQFQNNGVVDDSQLPKDRFSAERLKGVDSTLKIQPAKLEDSAVYLCASSVGSAFAYEQYFGPGTRLTVT.

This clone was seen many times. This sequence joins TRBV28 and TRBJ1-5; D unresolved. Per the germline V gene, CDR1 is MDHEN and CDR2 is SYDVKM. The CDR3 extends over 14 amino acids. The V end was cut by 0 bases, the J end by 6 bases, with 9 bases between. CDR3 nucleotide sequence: TGTGCCAGCAGTTTATGGGTCGGCACTCAGCCCCAGCATTTT. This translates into CASSLWVGTQPQHF.

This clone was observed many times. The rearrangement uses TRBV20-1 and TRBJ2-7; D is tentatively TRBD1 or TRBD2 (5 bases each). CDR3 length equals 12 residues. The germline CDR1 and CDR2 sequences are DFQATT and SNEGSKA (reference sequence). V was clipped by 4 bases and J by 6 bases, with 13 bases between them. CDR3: CSANGAGSEQYF. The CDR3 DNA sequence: TGCAGTGCTAACGGAGCAGGGAGCGAGCAGTACTTC.

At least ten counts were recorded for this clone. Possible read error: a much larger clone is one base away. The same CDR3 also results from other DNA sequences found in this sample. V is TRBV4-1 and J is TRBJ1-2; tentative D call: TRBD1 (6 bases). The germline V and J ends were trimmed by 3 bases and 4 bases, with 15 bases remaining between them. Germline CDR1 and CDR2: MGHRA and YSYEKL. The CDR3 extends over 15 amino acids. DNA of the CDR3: TGCGCCAGCAGCCAGGAGGAGGGCAGGGGCTATGGCTACACCTTC. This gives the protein CASSQEEGRGYGYTF.

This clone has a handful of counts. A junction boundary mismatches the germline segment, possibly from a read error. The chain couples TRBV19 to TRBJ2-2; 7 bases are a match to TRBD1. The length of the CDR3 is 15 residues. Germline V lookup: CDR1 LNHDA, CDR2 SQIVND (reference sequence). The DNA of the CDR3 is TGTGCCAGTATCGGGACAGCCTTGTGCACCGGTGAGCTGTTTTTT. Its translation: CASIGTALCTGELFF.

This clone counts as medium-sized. For the CDR3, the DNA is TGTGCCAGCACCGGAGCGGGAGCGAACTACAATGAGCAGTTCTTC. Amino acids: CASTGAGANYNEQFF. The chain combines TRBV28 with TRBJ2-1; 8 positions agree with TRBD2. CDR1 and CDR2 (germline): MDHEN, SYDVKM. The V gene end was trimmed by 7 bases and the J gene end by 3 bases; junction bases not matched to a gene: 8. CDR3 length: 15 amino acids.

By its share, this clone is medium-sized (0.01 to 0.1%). This CDR3 reads CALGRPGYEQYF. CDR3 bases: TGTGCCCTAGGGAGACCCGGCTACGAGCAGTACTTC. The chain carries TRBV28 and TRBJ2-7, with D perhaps matching TRBD2 (5 bases). The ends were cut back, 11 bases at V and 3 bases at J, with 14 bases in the middle. The CDR3 has 12 amino acids. Germline assignment: CDR1 MDHEN and CDR2 SYDVKM. The whole variable domain, remainder taken from reference TRBV28 and TRBJ2-7, is DVKVTQSSRYLVKRTGEKVFLECVQDMDHENMFWYRQDPGLGLRLIYFSYDVKMKEKGDIPEGYSVSREKKERFSLILESASTNQTSMYLCALGRPGYEQYFGPGTRLTVT.

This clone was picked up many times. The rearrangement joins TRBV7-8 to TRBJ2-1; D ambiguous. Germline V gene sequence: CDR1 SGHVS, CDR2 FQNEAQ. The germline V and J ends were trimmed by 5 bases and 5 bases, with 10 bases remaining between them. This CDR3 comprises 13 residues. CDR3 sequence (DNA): TGTGCCAGCAGCCCCGGACCCAACAATGAGCAGTTCTTC. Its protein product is CASSPGPNNEQFF.

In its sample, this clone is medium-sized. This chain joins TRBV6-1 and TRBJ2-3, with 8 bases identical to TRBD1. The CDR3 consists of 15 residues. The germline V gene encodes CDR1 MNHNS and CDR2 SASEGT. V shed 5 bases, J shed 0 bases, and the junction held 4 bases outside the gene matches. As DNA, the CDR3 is TGTGCCAGCAGTTCCAGACAGGGGAGCACAGATACGCAGTATTTT. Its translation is CASSSRQGSTDTQYF.

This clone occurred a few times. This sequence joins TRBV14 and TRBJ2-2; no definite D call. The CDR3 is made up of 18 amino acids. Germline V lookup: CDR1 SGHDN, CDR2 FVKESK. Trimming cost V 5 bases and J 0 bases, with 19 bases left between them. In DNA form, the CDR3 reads TGTGCCAGCAGCATCGCACCTACCTTTAACCCGAACACCGGGGAGCTGTTTTTT. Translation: CASSIAPTFNPNTGELFF.

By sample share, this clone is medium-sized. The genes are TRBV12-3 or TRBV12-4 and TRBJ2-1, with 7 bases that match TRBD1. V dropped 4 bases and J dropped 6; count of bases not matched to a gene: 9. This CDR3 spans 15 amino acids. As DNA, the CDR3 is TGTGCCAGCAGTTACCGCATTGACAGGGTCAATGAGCAGTTCTTC. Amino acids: CASSYRIDRVNEQFF.

CDR3 in amino acids: CATTPSGMDTGELFF. The CDR3 DNA sequence: TGTGCCACCACACCTTCAGGGATGGACACCGGGGAGCTGTTTTTT. The genes are TRBV6-1 and TRBJ2-2; TRBD1 is a possible D gene (5 bases). CDR1 is MNHNS and CDR2 is SASEGT in the germline V gene. V was shortened by 10 bases and J by 3 bases, with 18 bases between the two germline ends. The CDR3 is 15 amino acids.

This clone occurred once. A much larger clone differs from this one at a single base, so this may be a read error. CDR3 residues: CVSSGLSGRWGETQYF. The CDR3 DNA follows: TGTGTCAGCAGCGGCCTCAGCGGGAGATGGGGAGAGACCCAGTACTTC. J is TRBJ2-5 and V is TRBV5-6; 8 bases map to TRBD2. There are 16 residues in the CDR3. From germline, CDR1 is SGHDT and CDR2 YYEEEE.

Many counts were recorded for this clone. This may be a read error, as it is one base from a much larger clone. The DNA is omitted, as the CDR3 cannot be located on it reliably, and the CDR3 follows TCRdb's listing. CDR3 protein: CSVGRGTGAEKPFF. The chain recombines TRBV29-1 with TRBJ1-4; TRBD1, the table's D call, was not compared with the DNA. 14 amino acids form the CDR3, both terminal residues included. Germline V gives CDR1 SQVTM, CDR2 ANQGSEA.

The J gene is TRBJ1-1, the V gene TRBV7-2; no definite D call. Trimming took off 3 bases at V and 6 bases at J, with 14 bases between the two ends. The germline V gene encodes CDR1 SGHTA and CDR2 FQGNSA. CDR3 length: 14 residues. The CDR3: CASSFERGFPEAFF. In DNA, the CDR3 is TGTGCCAGCAGCTTCGAACGGGGTTTCCCTGAAGCTTTCTTT.

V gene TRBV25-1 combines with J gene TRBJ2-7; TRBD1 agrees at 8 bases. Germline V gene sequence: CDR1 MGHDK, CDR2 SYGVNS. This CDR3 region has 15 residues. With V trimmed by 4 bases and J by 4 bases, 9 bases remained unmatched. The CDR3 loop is CASSVRTGLWYEQYF. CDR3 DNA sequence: TGTGCCAGCAGTGTGCGGACAGGGTTGTGGTACGAGCAGTACTTC.